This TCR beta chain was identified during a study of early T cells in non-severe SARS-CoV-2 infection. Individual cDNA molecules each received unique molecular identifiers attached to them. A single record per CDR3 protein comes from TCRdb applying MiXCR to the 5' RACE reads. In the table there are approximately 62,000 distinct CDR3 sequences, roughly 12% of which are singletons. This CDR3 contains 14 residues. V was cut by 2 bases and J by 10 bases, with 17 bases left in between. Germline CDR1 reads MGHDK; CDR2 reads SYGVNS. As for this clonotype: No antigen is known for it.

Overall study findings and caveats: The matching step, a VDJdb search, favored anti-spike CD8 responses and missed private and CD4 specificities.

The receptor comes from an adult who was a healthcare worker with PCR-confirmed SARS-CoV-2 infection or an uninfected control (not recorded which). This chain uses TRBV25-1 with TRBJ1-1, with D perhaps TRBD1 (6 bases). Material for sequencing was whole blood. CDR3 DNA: TGTGCCAGCAGTGAACCAGGACAGATCCCTGGAGCTTTCTTT. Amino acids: CASSEPGQIPGAFF.